The 24 T cell receptor beta chains in this list originate from one sample, sequenced in a study of T cells in Graves' hyperthyroidism and ophthalmopathy. The source material, RNA transcripts, was used to amplify TCR beta CDR3 regions. TCR CDR3 regions were first amplified by RT-PCR with HTBI primers. A single record per CDR3 protein comes from TCRdb applying MiXCR to the multiplex PCR reads. This sample yields 500,000 to 800,000 distinct CDR3 sequences, of which approximately 15% are seen a single time; around an eighth belongs to the top ten. The sample comprised blood. Receptor source: a woman between 50 and 59 years old with Graves' ophthalmopathy.

This clonotype showed up many times. The rearrangement uses TRBV7-2 and TRBJ2-1; tentative D call: TRBD2 (5 bases). Between the trimmed V and J ends, which lost 0 bases and 8 bases, there was a span of 11 bases. This CDR3 region has 14 residues. Germline assignment: CDR1 SGHTA and CDR2 FQGNSA. The CDR3 reads CASSLAGVVYEQFF. The CDR3 DNA sequence: TGTGCCAGCAGCTTAGCGGGAGTGGTCTATGAGCAGTTCTTC.

The table lists this clonotype with many counts. The chain is built from TRBV12-3 or TRBV12-4 and TRBJ2-1; 7 nucleotides align to TRBD1. The J segment lost 8 bases and the V segment lost 5 bases, leaving 6 bases of the junction unmatched. The CDR3 has 13 amino acids. CDR3 in DNA: TGTGCCAGCAGTACCGACAGGGTCTATGAGCAGTTCTTC. Translating gives CASSTDRVYEQFF.

This clonotype has a count of ten or more. The chain uses TRBV18 and TRBJ2-1; 7 bases are a match to TRBD2. This CDR3 region has 17 residues. Losses at the gene ends were 2 bases for V and 0 bases for J; bases not matched to a gene: 7. The V gene's germline CDR1 is KGHSH and CDR2 LQKENI. The CDR3 bases are TGTGCCAGCTCACCAGCGTTCGGGACTACCTCCTACAATGAGCAGTTCTTC. Protein product: CASSPAFGTTSYNEQFF.

V usage is TRBV9 and J usage is TRBJ1-2, with D unclear. The CDR3 consists of 12 residues. The germline V gene has CDR1 SGDLS and CDR2 YYNGEE. The germline V and J ends were trimmed by 3 bases and 0 bases, with 3 bases remaining between them. The CDR3 DNA is TGTGCCAGCAGCGCTACTAACTATGGCTACACCTTC. It encodes CASSATNYGYTF.

A few counts support this clonotype. The J gene is TRBJ2-1, the V gene TRBV24-1; 9 bases fit TRBD1. J gave up 4 bases and V 4 bases, and 10 bases lay outside the gene matches. Germline CDR1 and CDR2: KGHDR and SFDVKD. CDR3 length: 17 amino acids. CDR3 in DNA: TGTGCCACCAGTGACCTACCGGGACAGGGCTTATACAATGAGCAGTTCTTC. Protein product: CATSDLPGQGLYNEQFF.

This clonotype was recorded at least ten times. The chain uses TRBV7-9 and TRBJ2-7, with TRBD2 matching over 13 bases. J was trimmed by 7 bases and V by 6 bases; bases with no gene match: 15. CDR1 SEHNR and CDR2 FQNEAQ come from the germline V gene (reference sequence). CDR3 length: 17 amino acids. CDR3 region: CASRLRLAGGLTGEQYF. CDR3 DNA: TGTGCCAGCAGGTTAAGACTAGCGGGAGGTTTAACAGGGGAGCAGTACTTC.

CDR3 loop: CASSELPTYTDTQYF. Written as DNA, the CDR3 is TGTGCCAGCAGTGAACTTCCGACTTACACAGATACGCAGTATTTT. The J gene is TRBJ2-3, the V gene TRBV6-1; D ambiguous. In germline, CDR1 is MNHNS, CDR2 SASEGT. The CDR3 runs 15 residues. V was shortened by 2 bases and J by 2 bases, with 11 bases between the two germline ends.

V usage is TRBV19 and J usage is TRBJ1-2, with D possibly TRBD1 on 5 matching bases. This CDR3 has 13 amino acids. Germline values: CDR1 LNHDA, CDR2 SQIVND (reference sequence). Trimming took off 3 bases at V and 4 bases at J, with 9 bases between the two ends. The CDR3 DNA is TGTGCCAGTAGTATCCGACAGCTCTATGGCTACACCTTC. Translated: CASSIRQLYGYTF. Together with reference TRBV19 and TRBJ1-2, the CDR3 gives the full variable domain: DGGITQSPKYLFRKEGQNVTLSCEQNLNHDAMYWYRQDPGQGLRLIYYSQIVNDFQKGDIAEGYSVSREKKESFPLTVTSAQKNPTAFYLCASSIRQLYGYTFGSGTRLTVV.

This clonotype has more than one count but fewer than ten. This chain uses TRBV4-2 with TRBJ1-5; 7 bases fit TRBD1. This CDR3 is built from 15 residues. The germline V gene encodes CDR1 LGHNA and CDR2 YNFKEQ. After removal of 0 bases from V and 5 bases from J, the junction contained 4 bases not matched to a gene. This chain's CDR3 is CASSQDLTGDQPQHF. The CDR3 nucleotides are TGTGCCAGCAGCCAAGATTTAACAGGGGATCAGCCCCAGCATTTT.

This clonotype was found a few times. This sequence joins TRBV6-1 and TRBJ1-2; the match to TRBD1 covers 10 bases. The CDR3 has 13 residues. Per the germline V gene, CDR1 is MNHNS and CDR2 is SASEGT. V dropped 5 bases and J dropped 8; count of bases not matched to a gene: 5. CDR3 loop: CASSMDRGDGYTF. CDR3 nucleotides: TGTGCCAGCAGTATGGACAGGGGGGACGGCTACACCTTC.

This clonotype was recorded at least ten times. The CDR3 protein is CASSPAPGRTYEQYF. CDR3 nucleotide sequence: TGTGCCAGCAGCCCCGCCCCCGGCAGGACCTACGAGCAGTACTTC. V gene TRBV7-3 combines with J gene TRBJ2-7; unclear D gene. This CDR3 contains 15 residues. Germline lookup yields CDR1 SGHTA and CDR2 FQGTGA. The V end lost 5 bases, the J end lost 2 bases, and 16 bases lay between the germline ends. Full variable domain (missing parts from reference TRBV7-3 and TRBJ2-7): GAGVSQTPSNKVTEKGKYVELRCDPISGHTALYWYRQSLGQGPEFLIYFQGTGAADDSGLPNDRFFAVRPEGSVSTLKIQRTERGDSAVYLCASSPAPGRTYEQYFGPGTRLTVT.

This clonotype was recorded at least ten times. V and J are TRBV11-2 and TRBJ2-5; a possible D gene is TRBD1 (5 bases). The CDR3 loop spans 15 amino acids. Trimming left V 1 base short and J 4 bases short, with 13 bases between. The V gene's germline CDR1 is SGHAT and CDR2 FQNNGV. The CDR3 DNA reads TGTGCCAGCAGCTTAGTTGGACAAATGACAGAGACCCAGTACTTC. Protein: CASSLVGQMTETQYF.

This clonotype was seen more than once but under ten times. The J gene is TRBJ2-5, the V gene TRBV9; D uncertain. V was trimmed by 4 bases and J by 5 bases, leaving 21 bases between them. Germline lookup yields CDR1 SGDLS and CDR2 YYNGEE. This CDR3 spans 16 amino acids. The CDR3 spells CASSPGPSRTGETQYF. For the CDR3, the DNA is TGTGCCAGCAGCCCTGGACCCTCCCGAACCGGGGAGACCCAGTACTTC.

This clonotype was seen many times. This chain uses TRBV5-1 with TRBJ2-1; 10 bases map to TRBD2. The V gene's germline CDR1 is SGHRS and CDR2 YFSETQ. CDR3 length: 15 residues. J lost 4 bases, V lost 7 bases, and 8 bases had no gene match. The CDR3 DNA sequence: TGCGCCAGCCGGGCTAGCGGGAGTGCATACAATGAGCAGTTCTTC. It encodes CASRASGSAYNEQFF.

The chain has TRBV20-1 and TRBJ2-5, with 7 bases that match TRBD2. CDR3 length: 13 amino acids. From germline, CDR1 is DFQATT and CDR2 SNEGSKA (reference sequence). Unmatched junction bases numbered 3, after V lost 3 bases and J lost 2 bases. CDR3 DNA sequence: TGCAGTGCTAGTGTCGGGAGGCAAGAGACCCAGTACTTC. Residues: CSASVGRQETQYF.

The chain uses TRBV28 and TRBJ2-7, with 7 bases fitting TRBD1. The germline CDR1 and CDR2 sequences are MDHEN and SYDVKM. The CDR3 consists of 16 residues. V shed 6 bases and J 2 bases; nucleotides not matched to a gene: 13. CDR3 sequence: CASSRDIRDRTYEQYF. CDR3 bases: TGTGCCAGCAGCAGGGACATCCGGGACAGAACCTACGAGCAGTACTTC.

The V call is TRBV19, the J call TRBJ2-7; D ambiguous. The germline V and J ends were trimmed by 1 base and 3 bases, with 7 bases remaining between them. This CDR3 comprises 13 residues. Germline CDR1 reads LNHDA; CDR2 reads SQIVND (reference sequence). CDR3 loop: CASSIGAGYEQYF. In nucleotides, the CDR3 is TGTGCCAGTAGTATAGGGGCAGGCTACGAGCAGTACTTC.

This clonotype was seen ten or more times. V gene TRBV7-8 combines with J gene TRBJ2-1; D uncertain. V lost 3 bases to trimming and J lost 0 bases, with 6 bases between them. Germline lookup yields CDR1 SGHVS and CDR2 FQNEAQ. CDR3 length: 14 residues. CDR3 amino acids: CASSFSSSYNEQFF. DNA of the CDR3: TGTGCCAGCAGCTTCTCGAGCTCCTACAATGAGCAGTTCTTC.

The J gene is TRBJ2-1, the V gene TRBV29-1; perhaps D is TRBD1 or TRBD2 (6 bases each). The ends were cut back, 7 bases at V and 0 bases at J, with 13 bases in the middle. From germline, CDR1 is SQVTM and CDR2 ANQGSEA. The CDR3 length is 14 residues. For the CDR3, the DNA is TGCAGCGGCGTAGGGGGGAGCTCCTACAATGAGCAGTTCTTC. Its translation is CSGVGGSSYNEQFF.

In this sample, this clonotype turned up many times. This rearrangement joins TRBV28 to TRBJ2-5; D possibly corresponds to TRBD2 (5 bases). This CDR3 has 16 amino acids. Germline V gives CDR1 MDHEN, CDR2 SYDVKM. The germline V and J ends were trimmed by 3 bases and 0 bases, with 14 bases remaining between them. In nucleotides, the CDR3 is TGTGCCAGCAGTTTCCAGTTTAGCGCGAACCAAGAGACCCAGTACTTC. Translation gives CASSFQFSANQETQYF.

This clonotype has at least ten counts. The chain uses TRBV28 and TRBJ1-2; D unclear. V lost 5 bases to trimming and J lost 8 bases, with 18 bases between them. The CDR3 loop spans 14 amino acids. The germline V gene has CDR1 MDHEN and CDR2 SYDVKM. The CDR3 sequence: CASSPTEGTGGYTF. CDR3 nucleotide sequence: TGTGCCAGCAGTCCCACGGAGGGCACGGGAGGCTACACCTTC.

This clonotype has ten or more counts. The chain is built from TRBV15 and TRBJ2-7; possibly TRBD1 for D (5 bases). The length of the CDR3 is 15 residues. Trimming stripped 0 bases from V and 5 bases from J, with 14 bases between. Germline V gene lookup returns CDR1 LNHNV and CDR2 YYDKDF (reference sequence). CDR3 coding DNA: TGTGCCACCAGCAGAGACGCGGCAGGGCGCAACGAGCAGTACTTC. It yields the protein CATSRDAAGRNEQYF.

V usage is TRBV19 and J usage is TRBJ2-1; 12 bases fit TRBD2. Trimming cost V 10 bases and J 4 bases; bases outside gene matches: 8. Germline values: CDR1 LNHDA, CDR2 SQIVND (reference sequence). The length of the CDR3 is 15 residues. CDR3 DNA sequence: TGTGCCACTAAATCACTAGCGGGAGGATACAATGAGCAGTTCTTC. Translated: CATKSLAGGYNEQFF.

The table lists this clonotype with a few counts. The chain links TRBV27 to TRBJ2-6, with D perhaps assigned TRBD1 or TRBD2 (5 bases each). The length of the CDR3 is 17 residues. Germline V lookup: CDR1 MNHEY, CDR2 SMNVEV (reference sequence). V was shortened by 5 bases and J by 2 bases, with 16 bases between the two germline ends. The CDR3 spells CASSKGDGLTGANVLTF. The DNA of the CDR3 is TGTGCCAGCAGTAAAGGGGACGGACTCACTGGGGCCAACGTCCTGACTTTC.